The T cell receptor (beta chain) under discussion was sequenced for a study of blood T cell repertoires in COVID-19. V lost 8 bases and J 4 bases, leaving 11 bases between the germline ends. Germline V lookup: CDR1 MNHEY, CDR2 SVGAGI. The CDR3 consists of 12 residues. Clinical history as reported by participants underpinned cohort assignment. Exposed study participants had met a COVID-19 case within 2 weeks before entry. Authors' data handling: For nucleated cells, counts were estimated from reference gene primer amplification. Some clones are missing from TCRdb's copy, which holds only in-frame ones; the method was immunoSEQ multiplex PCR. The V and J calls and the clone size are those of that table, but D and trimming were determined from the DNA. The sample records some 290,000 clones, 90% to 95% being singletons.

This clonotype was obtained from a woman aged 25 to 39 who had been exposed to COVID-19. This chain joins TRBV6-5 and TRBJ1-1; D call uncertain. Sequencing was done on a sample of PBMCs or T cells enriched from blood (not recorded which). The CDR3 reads CASPSRATEAFF. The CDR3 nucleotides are TGTGCCAGCCCGTCGAGGGCCACTGAAGCTTTCTTT.